This T cell receptor (beta chain) came from a study of blood T cell repertoires in COVID-19 (dated by TCRdb to 2018 to 2021). With respect to the entire study: Collaborator samples came from the United States, Italy and Spain and covered acute and convalescent phases of COVID-19. The material from the prospective study consisted of cDNA or gDNA derived from T cells, B-cell-depleted T cells, or PBMCs. The dataset comprised deeply sampled blood TCRbeta repertoires from subjects exposed to, actively infected with, or recovered from COVID-19. The repertoires were released in a freely available public database intended as a resource for research on the immune response to SARS-CoV-2. Samples came from the ongoing ImmuneRACE study (first 160 participants) plus 1,254 subjects from 6 global collaborators. Sample metadata almost always included a de-identified subject ID, COVID-19 status, age in years and sex. Where available, HLA class I and class II types were taken from metadata supplied by the sample provider and were not determined by assay-based typing. Overall results and qualifications from the work: The quantity of clinical and demographic metadata differed by source and by participant and was supplied without curation.

TCRbeta CDR3 regions were amplified from genomic DNA using the immunoSEQ Assay, a bias-controlled multiplex PCR. The authors' pipeline ran thus. The number of nucleated cells in each sample was estimated from the amplification of reference gene primers within the assay. Sequence reads were collapsed and filtered to measure the absolute abundance of every unique TCRbeta CDR3 rearrangement. For each sample, productive Simpson clonality was calculated by taking the square root of Simpson's diversity index across productive rearrangements. In TCRdb, the immuneACCESS table is reduced to in-frame sequences with V and J assigned. These tables do not hold every clone; where another copy was compared, an unresolved V gene accounts for under half, and the others remain unexplained. The DNA gave D and trimming, while V, J and clone size come from that table. The sample has some 140,000 clones on record, approximately 85% of them singletons. Clones ranked in the top ten supply 0.6% to 0.7% of the sample.

CDR1 and CDR2 were assigned from the germline V gene as SQVTM and ANQGSEA. Inclusive of the bounding cysteine and phenylalanine, the CDR3 is 16 residues long. Only the CDR3 part of the read is kept: 48 bases, read in frame from the first base. The germline V and J ends show losses of 4 bases and 0 bases respectively, and no gene match explains 10 bases of the junction. One collaborating source in Seattle enrolled patients while the patients were actively infected and followed the patients over time throughout the course of disease. Whole blood was collected in K2EDTA tubes by collaborating institutions according to the institutions' own protocols. Collaborator samples were shipped for TCRbeta analysis as frozen whole blood, isolated PBMCs, or DNA extracted from either sample type. This clone was seen a handful of times. Its antigen is unknown. Within one base of it there is no much larger clone, and no base qualities were kept.

The TCR comes from a man between 60 and 70 years old with COVID-19, enrolled during active disease. Sequenced: peripheral blood. The chain employs TRBV29-1 and TRBJ1-2, and TRBD1 matches 8 of the central bases. CDR3 loop: CSVGPPPGQANYGYTF. The nucleotide sequence is TGCAGCGTTGGACCACCTCCGGGACAGGCTAACTATGGCTACACCTTC.